This T cell receptor beta chain was identified during a study of CD8 T cells in Susac syndrome. About the research overall: When blood was drawn, patients with Susac syndrome were on intravenous immunoglobulin alone, on corticosteroids, or therapy-naive.

Worth noting for this clonotype: Its target is not known. A read error may account for a junction end that differs from germline.

Isolation of CD8+ and CD4+ T cells was performed negatively, whereas enrichment of TEMRA cells was done by FACS. Germline CDR1 is SQVTM and CDR2 is ANQGSEA. The CDR3 spans 11 residues. The study's findings and limits: The CD4+ T cell repertoire of patients with Susac syndrome showed no detectable clonal expansion.

Random hexamers were used to reverse transcribe the RNA input (about 0.45 to 1 ug). One entry per CDR3 protein, called by TCRdb with MiXCR from the immunoSEQ multiplex PCR reads. The data contain some 190,000 distinct CDR3 sequences, 94% of them singletons. This sequence originates from a human donor with Susac syndrome. The genes are TRBV29-1 and TRBJ1-2; 8 bases fit TRBD1. The sequencing sample was made of CD4+ T cells from PBMCs. CDR3 amino acids: CSFDRGSGYTF. The CDR3 region has the DNA TGCAGCTTTGACAGGGGCAGCGGCTACACCTTC.